This is a list of T cell receptor beta chains from one sample in a study of blood T cell repertoires in COVID-19. Data came from immunoSEQ multiplex PCR; TCRdb stores just in-frame clones and leaves some out. The table shows 85,000 to 110,000 clones, with about 89% occurring only once. The sample was peripheral blood. These receptors were taken from a woman between 55 and 75 years old with acute or convalescent COVID-19. Each CDR3 is given with its conserved first and last residue. Fields, in order: V gene, clone size, J gene, CDR3 protein. Rows give clone size only sometimes, using once, few, many, or a class for an expanded clone.

TRBV2	.	TRBJ2-5	CASSERASSWRETQYF
TRBV12-3/TRBV12-4	.	TRBJ1-6	CASTTGINSPLHF
TRBV2	.	TRBJ1-1	CASSVVSRGMNTEAFF
TRBV6-5	.	TRBJ2-2	CASSLTTGELFF
TRBV7-2	.	TRBJ2-1	CASSLVALIRLNEQFF
TRBV30	.	TRBJ1-1	CAWSRSNTEAFF
TRBV15	.	TRBJ2-7	CATSRHDREHEQYF
TRBV27	.	TRBJ2-6	CASSFGSGYSGANVLTF
TRBV7-8	.	TRBJ1-2	CASSPDRNYGYTF
TRBV5-1	.	TRBJ2-2	CASSTGFSGTGELFF
TRBV5-1	.	TRBJ2-3	CASGEGGQRADTQYF
TRBV9	.	TRBJ2-1	CASSVGSLNEQFF
TRBV30	.	TRBJ2-5	CAWARASGGETQYF
TRBV5-6	.	TRBJ1-1	CASSWTGTGTEAFF
TRBV5-5	.	TRBJ2-1	CASSFSSVNEQFF
TRBV11-3	.	TRBJ2-4	CASSAHTSGLAKNIQYF
TRBV7-9	.	TRBJ1-2	CASSSDIPNYGYTF
TRBV6-6	.	TRBJ2-5	CASSRGLASGYQETQYF
TRBV28	.	TRBJ2-5	CASSLSLGGETQYF
TRBV19	.	TRBJ1-5	CASTGYGSNQPQHF
TRBV28	few	TRBJ2-1	CASTRGTHYNEQFF
TRBV18	.	TRBJ1-2	CASSPGREGYTF
TRBV4-2	.	TRBJ2-2	CASSRLGMDGELFF
TRBV5-8	.	TRBJ2-3	CASSHDGSRGHGTDTQYF
TRBV5-1	.	TRBJ2-4	CASSLQGNKNIQYF
TRBV5-4	.	TRBJ1-5	CASSTLTRDRYSNQPQHF
TRBV29-1	.	TRBJ1-5	CSVGQVGEPQHF
TRBV19	.	TRBJ2-1	CASRGTSRNNEQFF
TRBV6-5	.	TRBJ1-6	CASSRGGSNGGGLHF
TRBV7-6	few	TRBJ2-2	CASSRRANTGELFF
TRBV7-8	.	TRBJ2-7	CASSLKFRVADSYEQYF
TRBV5-1	.	TRBJ1-1	CASSFGEDTEAFF
TRBV7-9	.	TRBJ2-1	CASSHPGREDFNEQFF
TRBV7-9	.	TRBJ2-1	CASSPGLPYNEQFF
TRBV18	.	TRBJ2-7	CASSPLDTGGRGEQYF